This is a list of T cell receptor beta chains from one sample in a study of cytomegalovirus exposure and HLA in healthy donors. Method: immunoSEQ multiplex PCR; TCRdb's copy keeps in-frame clones and lacks some. Of some 120,000 clones listed, about 80% are singletons. The sample was PBMCs. Every receptor here comes from a young man in good health and CMV-seronegative. The CDR3 runs from the conserved cysteine through the conserved F or W. D genes are given only for firm matches. Size tells how often a clone was seen (once, few, many) or the class of an expanded clone, and some rows leave it out.

clone_size: .; d_call: .; v_call: TRBV5-4; j_call: TRBJ1-1; cdr3_aa: CASSLDFGQMNTEAFF; cdr3_nt: TGTGCCAGCAGCTTGGATTTCGGACAGATGAACACTGAAGCTTTCTTT
clone_size: .; d_call: TRBD1; v_call: TRBV30; j_call: TRBJ2-5; cdr3_aa: CAWRGTGGWYF; cdr3_nt: TGTGCCTGGAGGGGAACAGGGGGGTGGTACTTC
clone_size: .; d_call: TRBD2; v_call: TRBV7-9; j_call: TRBJ2-1; cdr3_aa: CASSLAGGPFNEQFF; cdr3_nt: TGTGCCAGCAGCCTAGCGGGAGGGCCTTTCAATGAGCAGTTCTTC
clone_size: .; d_call: TRBD2; v_call: TRBV4-3; j_call: TRBJ2-7; cdr3_aa: CASSQGLAPGGDEQYF; cdr3_nt: TGCGCCAGCAGCCAAGGTCTGGCCCCGGGGGGGGACGAGCAGTACTTC
clone_size: .; d_call: TRBD1; v_call: TRBV5-4; j_call: TRBJ2-3; cdr3_aa: CASSLQGALTDTQYF; cdr3_nt: TGTGCCAGCAGCTTGCAGGGGGCTCTTACAGATACGCAGTATTTT
clone_size: few; d_call: TRBD1; v_call: TRBV5-6; j_call: TRBJ1-1; cdr3_aa: CASSARDRVWTEAFF; cdr3_nt: TGTGCCAGCAGCGCCCGGGACAGGGTATGGACTGAAGCTTTCTTT
clone_size: .; d_call: TRBD1; v_call: TRBV30; j_call: TRBJ2-7; cdr3_aa: CAWKTGFSYYEQYF; cdr3_nt: TGTGCCTGGAAGACAGGGTTTTCTTACTACGAGCAGTACTTC
clone_size: .; d_call: .; v_call: TRBV14; j_call: TRBJ1-2; cdr3_aa: CASSQDRGGGHGYTF; cdr3_nt: TGTGCCAGCAGCCAAGATCGTGGGGGGGGCCATGGCTACACCTTC
clone_size: .; d_call: .; v_call: TRBV7-2; j_call: TRBJ1-5; cdr3_aa: CASSSYGRANQPQHF; cdr3_nt: TGTGCCAGCAGCTCTTATGGCAGGGCTAATCAGCCCCAGCATTTT
clone_size: .; d_call: .; v_call: TRBV27; j_call: TRBJ2-7; cdr3_aa: CASSLRGSYEQYF; cdr3_nt: TGTGCCAGCAGTTTAAGGGGCTCCTACGAGCAGTACTTC
clone_size: .; d_call: TRBD2; v_call: TRBV19; j_call: TRBJ2-5; cdr3_aa: CASSRGLAGTIQETQYF; cdr3_nt: TGTGCCAGTAGTAGGGGACTAGCGGGAACCATCCAAGAGACCCAGTACTTC
clone_size: .; d_call: .; v_call: TRBV10-3; j_call: TRBJ1-5; cdr3_aa: CAISQDKRNQPQHF; cdr3_nt: TGTGCCATCAGCCAAGACAAACGCAATCAGCCCCAGCATTTT
clone_size: .; d_call: TRBD2; v_call: TRBV7-3; j_call: TRBJ2-3; cdr3_aa: CASSLNVRPAGGLDTQYF; cdr3_nt: TGTGCCAGCAGCTTAAACGTCCGCCCAGCGGGAGGGTTAGATACGCAGTATTTT
clone_size: .; d_call: .; v_call: TRBV5-1; j_call: TRBJ2-7; cdr3_aa: CASSPTTTYEQYF; cdr3_nt: TGCGCCAGCAGCCCAACCACAACCTACGAGCAGTACTTC
clone_size: .; d_call: .; v_call: TRBV5-1; j_call: TRBJ1-2; cdr3_aa: CASSLEGPPGYTF; cdr3_nt: TGCGCCAGCAGCTTGGAGGGGCCCCCGGGCTACACCTTC
clone_size: .; d_call: .; v_call: TRBV28; j_call: TRBJ1-1; cdr3_aa: CASSLDILAGNTEAFF; cdr3_nt: TGTGCCAGCAGTTTGGATATACTAGCGGGTAACACTGAAGCTTTCTTT
clone_size: .; d_call: TRBD1; v_call: TRBV6-1; j_call: TRBJ2-5; cdr3_aa: CASKGASGETQYF; cdr3_nt: TGTGCCAGCAAGGGGGCGAGTGGAGAGACCCAGTACTTC
clone_size: .; d_call: .; v_call: TRBV27; j_call: TRBJ2-7; cdr3_aa: CASSAGPTYEQYF; cdr3_nt: TGTGCCAGCAGCGCAGGGCCCACCTACGAGCAGTACTTC
clone_size: .; d_call: .; v_call: TRBV5-1; j_call: TRBJ1-2; cdr3_aa: CASSNAATGINYGYTF; cdr3_nt: TGCGCCAGCAGCAACGCGGCCACGGGAATCAACTATGGCTACACCTTC
clone_size: .; d_call: TRBD1; v_call: TRBV10-3; j_call: TRBJ2-3; cdr3_aa: CAISNSPGQGTTDTQYF; cdr3_nt: TGTGCCATCAGTAACTCCCCGGGACAGGGTACGACAGATACGCAGTATTTT
clone_size: .; d_call: .; v_call: TRBV6-4; j_call: TRBJ2-3; cdr3_aa: CASSESGEGDTQYF; cdr3_nt: TGTGCCAGCAGTGAGTCGGGAGAAGGAGATACGCAGTATTTT
clone_size: few; d_call: .; v_call: TRBV4-3; j_call: TRBJ1-5; cdr3_aa: CASSQDSNSNQPQHF; cdr3_nt: TGCGCCAGCAGCCAAGACTCTAATAGCAATCAGCCCCAGCATTTT
clone_size: .; d_call: .; v_call: TRBV7-6; j_call: TRBJ2-3; cdr3_aa: CASTPVPSTDTQYF; cdr3_nt: TGTGCCAGCACCCCAGTGCCTAGCACAGATACGCAGTATTTT